This TCR beta chain derives from a study of T cell responses to AZD1222 COVID-19 vaccine. The study's findings and limits: After two AZD1222 doses, spike-specific TCR breadth and depth rose versus day 0. Clonal diversity was possibly underestimated, and white British individuals and females predominated among donors. Dominant CD4 TCR responses targeted spike regions 160-218 and 743-854.

The repertoire was sequenced with immunoSEQ multiplex PCR; TCRdb's copy has only in-frame clones and lacks some. The table shows 150,000 to 200,000 clones, with roughly 92% occurring only once. The germline gives CDR1 LNHDA, CDR2 SQIVND (reference sequence). The CDR3 has 15 residues. V lost 4 bases and J lost 1, with 13 bases in between. As regards this clone: Its specificity is not known.

The gene calls are TRBV19 and TRBJ1-1; no clear D. The receptor was isolated from an adult who received the MenACWY meningococcal vaccine as a control. This specimen consisted of peripheral blood, obtained 28 days after the second dose of the MenACWY control vaccine. The CDR3 DNA sequence: TGTGCCAGTAGTACCCCCGGGCTTACGAACACTGAAGCTTTCTTT. This encodes CASSTPGLTNTEAFF. The variable domain in full, completed from reference TRBV19 and TRBJ1-1, reads DGGITQSPKYLFRKEGQNVTLSCEQNLNHDAMYWYRQDPGQGLRLIYYSQIVNDFQKGDIAEGYSVSREKKESFPLTVTSAQKNPTAFYLCASSTPGLTNTEAFFGQGTRLTVV.